This entry lists 2 T cell receptor beta chains sequenced from one sample in a study of early T cells in non-severe SARS-CoV-2 infection. Via MiXCR, TCRdb re-called the 5' RACE reads, giving one row per CDR3 protein. The repertoire holds tens of thousands of distinct CDR3 sequences, with roughly 10% as singletons. The sequenced sample was whole blood. These receptors originate from an adult who was a healthcare worker with PCR-confirmed SARS-CoV-2 infection or an uninfected control (not recorded which).

This clonotype was seen many times. J is TRBJ1-5 and V is TRBV12-3 or TRBV12-4, with D possibly being TRBD1 (5 bases). Trimming cost V 4 bases and J 4 bases, with 14 bases left between them. The CDR3 has 15 amino acids. The CDR3 loop is CASSSRGGTNQPQHF. In DNA, the CDR3 is TGTGCCAGCAGTTCCCGGGGGGGGACTAATCAGCCCCAGCATTTT.

This clonotype has more than one count but fewer than ten. This chain uses TRBV12-3 or TRBV12-4 with TRBJ1-5; D is unclear. CDR3 length: 15 residues. V was trimmed by 2 bases and J by 2 bases, leaving 10 bases between them. CDR3 sequence: CASSLQAYGNQPQHF. CDR3 sequence (DNA): TGTGCCAGCAGTTTACAGGCGTATGGCAATCAGCCCCAGCATTTT.